Listed below are T cell receptor beta chains from one sample, sequenced in a study of blood T cell repertoires in COVID-19. The assay was immunoSEQ multiplex PCR, and TCRdb's table has in-frame clones only and misses some. Of under 70,000 clones listed, approximately 79% are singletons. The sequenced sample consisted of peripheral blood. These receptors all stem from a woman of 80 years or more with active or convalescent COVID-19. Each CDR3 is given with its conserved first and last residue. A D gene is named only where the DNA matches it firmly. Clone size, where shown, is once, few, many, or a class for clones that have expanded.

.	TRBV5-5	TRBJ1-5	.	CASSLTAVGGQPQHF	TGTGCCAGCAGCTTAACCGCCGTGGGGGGGCAGCCCCAGCATTTT
.	TRBV7-9	TRBJ2-3	TRBD2	CASSLPTSGTGGTDTQYF	TGTGCCAGCAGCTTACCGACTAGCGGGACCGGGGGCACAGATACGCAGTATTTT
.	TRBV6-5	TRBJ1-1	.	CASRGGSGTEAFF	TGTGCCAGCAGGGGGGGTTCGGGGACTGAAGCTTTCTTT
once	TRBV19	TRBJ2-2	.	CASSITRANTGELFF	TGTGCCAGTAGTATAACTAGGGCGAACACCGGGGAGCTGTTTTTT
.	TRBV6-5	TRBJ2-3	.	CASRTGFGSTDTQYF	TGTGCCAGCAGGACAGGTTTTGGGTCCACAGATACGCAGTATTTT
.	TRBV7-6	TRBJ2-5	.	CASSLGGTRQETQYF	TGTGCCAGCAGCTTAGGGGGGACTCGACAAGAGACCCAGTACTTC
once	TRBV6-5	TRBJ2-1	.	CASIRGGQSWDEQFF	TGTGCCAGCATCCGGGGAGGACAATCATGGGATGAGCAGTTCTTC
.	TRBV5-1	TRBJ2-7	TRBD1	CASSIGTDYEQYF	TGCGCCAGCAGCATAGGGACAGACTACGAGCAGTACTTC
.	TRBV3-1/TRBV3-2	TRBJ2-2	TRBD1	CASSLDRGLGELFF	TGTGCCAGCAGCTTGGACAGGGGACTCGGGGAGCTGTTTTTT
.	TRBV29-1	TRBJ1-1	TRBD1	CSVITDRGRGTEAFF	TGCAGCGTTATAACCGACAGGGGGCGCGGAACTGAAGCTTTCTTT
.	TRBV18	TRBJ1-2	TRBD1	CASSPSGTGDGYTF	TGTGCCAGCTCACCTAGCGGGACAGGGGACGGCTACACCTTC
once	TRBV6-5	TRBJ1-6	.	CASSYRQFNSPLHF	TGTGCCAGCAGTTATCGTCAGTTTAATTCACCCCTCCACTTT
.	TRBV7-3	TRBJ2-2	.	CASSPLTSGELFF	TGTGCCAGCAGCCCCTTGACTAGTGGGGAGCTGTTTTTT
.	TRBV5-1	TRBJ2-1	.	CASSFLGHENEQFF	TGCGCCAGCAGCTTCCTTGGGCACGAAAATGAGCAGTTCTTC
.	TRBV5-1	TRBJ2-1	TRBD1	CASSPEGAPYNEQFF	TGCGCCAGCAGCCCCGAGGGGGCCCCCTACAATGAGCAGTTCTTC
once	TRBV9	TRBJ1-4	.	CASIGQRGLENEKLFF	TGTGCCAGCATCGGTCAAAGGGGGTTAGAGAATGAAAAACTGTTTTTT
.	TRBV21-1	TRBJ1-6	.	CASFSGKNNSPLHF	TGTGCCAGCTTCAGTGGCAAGAATAATTCACCCCTCCACTTT
.	TRBV10-3	TRBJ1-1	.	CAISESGVRGGTEAFF	TGTGCCATCAGTGAGTCGGGGGTTCGGGGGGGCACTGAAGCTTTCTTT
.	TRBV2	TRBJ1-1	TRBD1	CATEGQGDTEAFF	TGTGCCACGGAGGGTCAGGGGGACACTGAAGCTTTCTTT
.	TRBV19	TRBJ1-6	.	CASSTGSGESPLHF	TGTGCCAGTAGTACAGGGTCGGGGGAATCACCCCTCCACTTT
few	TRBV19	TRBJ1-5	.	CASRPGLINQPQHF	TGTGCCAGCCGTCCGGGACTTATTAATCAGCCCCAGCATTTT
.	TRBV4-2	TRBJ1-1	.	CASSQDGQGQLNTEAFF	TGTGCCAGCAGCCAAGATGGCCAAGGACAACTGAACACTGAAGCTTTCTTT
.	TRBV5-1	TRBJ2-1	.	CASSLEAGSGNEQFF	TGCGCCAGCAGCTTGGAGGCAGGGTCAGGGAATGAGCAGTTCTTC
.	TRBV9	TRBJ2-1	.	CASSVRYNEQFF	TGTGCCAGCAGTGTCCGCTACAATGAGCAGTTCTTC
.	TRBV11-3	TRBJ2-7	TRBD2	CASSSAPLAGISYEQYF	TGTGCCAGCAGCTCCGCCCCGCTAGCGGGGATTTCCTACGAGCAGTACTTC
.	TRBV7-2	TRBJ2-1	.	CASSFRRGLNEQFF	TGTGCCAGCAGCTTCAGGAGAGGGCTAAATGAGCAGTTCTTC
.	TRBV14	TRBJ1-1	.	CASSQDMNTEAFF	TGTGCCAGCAGCCAGGACATGAACACTGAAGCTTTCTTT
.	TRBV5-8	TRBJ2-7	TRBD1	CASTRGFYEQYF	TGTGCCAGCACCAGGGGGTTCTACGAGCAGTACTTC
once	TRBV6-5	TRBJ1-3	.	CASSSGFTNTIYF	TGTGCCAGCAGTTCAGGGTTTACGAACACCATATATTTT
.	TRBV5-1	TRBJ2-5	.	CASSPRSGETQYF	TGCGCCAGCAGCCCCCGGAGCGGGGAGACCCAGTACTTC
once	TRBV27	TRBJ2-1	.	CASRVGRAYNEQFF	TGTGCCAGCAGGGTGGGCAGGGCCTACAATGAGCAGTTCTTC
.	TRBV11-3	TRBJ2-5	.	CASSLDQWSQYF	TGTGCCAGCAGCTTAGATCAGTGGTCCCAGTACTTC
.	TRBV6-5	TRBJ1-5	.	CATLSPGRTQPQHF	TGTGCCACCCTGTCCCCAGGGCGGACTCAGCCCCAGCATTTT
.	TRBV15	TRBJ2-2	TRBD1	CATSNAQGLYTGELFF	TGTGCCACCAGCAACGCACAGGGGTTGTACACCGGGGAGCTGTTTTTT
.	TRBV6-5	TRBJ1-2	.	CASKQDYGYTF	TGTGCCAGCAAACAGGACTATGGCTACACCTTC
.	TRBV6-5	TRBJ1-1	TRBD1	CASSYADRGSEAFF	TGTGCCAGCAGTTACGCGGACAGGGGGAGCGAAGCTTTCTTT
.	TRBV5-1	TRBJ2-7	.	CASSIGGYNTALYEQYF	TGCGCCAGCAGTATTGGGGGGTACAATACGGCACTCTACGAGCAGTACTTC
.	TRBV7-2	TRBJ1-2	.	CASSLEGAWGNYGYTF	TGTGCCAGCAGCTTAGAAGGGGCCTGGGGTAACTATGGCTACACCTTC
.	TRBV5-1	TRBJ2-3	TRBD1	CASSKDRGLADTQYF	TGCGCCAGCAGCAAGGACAGGGGACTGGCAGATACGCAGTATTTT
few	TRBV9	TRBJ1-2	TRBD1	CASSLGQGYGYTF	TGTGCCAGCAGCCTCGGACAGGGATATGGCTACACCTTC